The 27 T cell receptor beta chains given below trace back to one sample, sequenced in a study of blood T cell repertoires in COVID-19. The repertoire was sequenced with immunoSEQ multiplex PCR; TCRdb's copy has only in-frame clones and lacks some. The sample consists of about 320,000 clones, roughly 89% of them appearing once. Source material: PBMCs or T cells enriched from blood (not recorded which). The origin of the receptors is a man in his fifties or sixties who had recovered from COVID-19.

The chain is built from TRBV7-3 and TRBJ2-3; 9 nucleotides match TRBD2. Germline V gene lookup returns CDR1 SGHTA and CDR2 FQGTGA. The CDR3 covers 15 residues. V shed 5 bases, J shed 3 bases, and the junction held 6 bases outside the gene matches. The CDR3 nucleotides read TGTGCCAGCAGCCCAGGACTAGCGTCAACAGATACGCAGTATTTT. Protein: CASSPGLASTDTQYF. The whole variable domain, filled in from reference TRBV7-3 and TRBJ2-3, reads GAGVSQTPSNKVTEKGKYVELRCDPISGHTALYWYRQSLGQGPEFLIYFQGTGAADDSGLPNDRFFAVRPEGSVSTLKIQRTERGDSAVYLCASSPGLASTDTQYFGPGTRLTVL.

The rearrangement joins TRBV18 to TRBJ1-2; 7 bases line up with TRBD1. With 1 base clipped from V and 2 bases from J, the junction kept 7 bases outside the gene matches. The CDR3 contains 16 residues. Germline V lookup: CDR1 KGHSH, CDR2 LQKENI. This CDR3 reads CASSPLRQGRNYGYTF. CDR3 DNA: TGTGCCAGCTCACCACTGAGACAGGGCCGCAACTATGGCTACACCTTC.

The V gene is TRBV28, the J gene TRBJ2-7; 7 positions match TRBD2. Germline V gene lookup returns CDR1 MDHEN and CDR2 SYDVKM. CDR3 length: 12 amino acids. The V segment lost 6 bases and the J segment 3 bases; nucleotides outside the gene matches: 2. Here the CDR3 DNA reads TGTGCCAGCAGCGGGGGGAACTACGAGCAGTACTTC. It yields the protein CASSGGNYEQYF.

This chain uses TRBV12-3 or TRBV12-4 with TRBJ1-1; D not resolved. The CDR3 is 13 amino acids. V was trimmed by 10 bases and J by 1 base, leaving 13 bases between them. CDR3 sequence: CAIRYTANTEAFF. The CDR3 DNA is TGTGCCATCAGATATACAGCGAACACTGAAGCTTTCTTT.

This clone appeared a single time. V and J are TRBV6-1 and TRBJ1-5; TRBD1 aligns across 8 bases. Germline lookup yields CDR1 MNHNS and CDR2 SASEGT. This CDR3 has 18 amino acids. J was trimmed by 3 bases and V by 0 bases; bases with no gene match: 10. The CDR3 nucleotides are TGTGCCAGCAGTGAAGCGCTTCCGGGACAGGCCCCCAATCAGCCCCAGCATTTT. Its protein product is CASSEALPGQAPNQPQHF.

As regards this clone: The junction does not match germline at one end; this may be a read error. This sequence joins TRBV5-1 and TRBJ1-2; 7 nucleotides align to TRBD1. Germline V gives CDR1 SGHRS, CDR2 YFSETQ. This CDR3 comprises 15 residues. The chain's CDR3 is CASNLVGQRTNGYTF. The CDR3 bases are TGCGCCAGCAACTTGGTGGGACAGAGAACTAATGGCTACACCTTC.

The chain has TRBV30 and TRBJ1-4; weak D call: TRBD1 (5 bases). Trimming shortened V by 1 base and J by 7 bases, and 10 bases separated the two germline ends. Per the germline V gene, CDR1 is GTSNPN and CDR2 is SVGIG (reference sequence). The CDR3 is 13 amino acids. The CDR3 protein is CAWSAGLGEKLFF. Here the CDR3 DNA reads TGTGCCTGGAGTGCAGGGTTGGGTGAAAAACTGTTTTTT.

V and J are TRBV11-2 and TRBJ2-1; TRBD1 agrees at 10 bases. The CDR3 runs 17 residues. Germline V gene sequence: CDR1 SGHAT, CDR2 FQNNGV. Losses at the gene ends were 5 bases for V and 0 bases for J; bases not matched to a gene: 7. CDR3 region: CASSPGTGVRSYNEQFF. CDR3 in DNA: TGTGCCAGCAGCCCAGGGACAGGGGTTCGCTCCTACAATGAGCAGTTCTTC.

The chain recombines TRBV2 with TRBJ1-6, with 9 bases identical to TRBD1. With 6 bases clipped from V and 10 bases from J, the junction kept 10 bases outside the gene matches. The CDR3 is made up of 15 amino acids. The germline CDR1 and CDR2 sequences are SNHLY and FYNNEI. The CDR3 bases are TGTGCCAGCAGCCGGACAGGGGAAGGAGGGTCACCCCTCCACTTT. As protein: CASSRTGEGGSPLHF.

The rearrangement joins TRBV21-1 to TRBJ2-5; the listed D gene, TRBD1, was not tested against the DNA. TRBV21-1 has pseudogene status. The CDR3 spans 16 residues. This chain's CDR3 is CASSKKRTGTGETQYF. Here the CDR3 DNA reads TGTGCCAGCAGCAAAAAGAGGACAGGGACTGGAGAGACCCAGTACTTC.

V and J are TRBV29-1 and TRBJ1-2; a possible D gene is TRBD1 (5 bases). The germline V gene encodes CDR1 SQVTM and CDR2 ANQGSEA. This CDR3 contains 16 residues. V was shortened by 6 bases and J by 1 base, with 21 bases between the two germline ends. CDR3 loop: CSVHDPKTGGNYGYTF. The CDR3 bases are TGCAGCGTCCACGACCCCAAAACAGGTGGTAACTATGGCTACACCTTC.

The chain carries TRBV5-6 and TRBJ1-5; 8 nucleotides match TRBD1. V lost 1 base to trimming and J lost 7 bases; unmatched junction nucleotides: 7. CDR3 length: 15 amino acids. From germline, CDR1 is SGHDT and CDR2 YYEEEE. The CDR3 loop reads CASSLLTGVDQPQHF. The CDR3 DNA follows: TGTGCCAGCAGCTTGTTGACAGGGGTTGACCAGCCCCAGCATTTT.

The chain combines TRBV5-1 with TRBJ2-5; 8 positions agree with TRBD1. Germline V gene lookup returns CDR1 SGHRS and CDR2 YFSETQ. The CDR3 loop spans 14 amino acids. The V segment lost 3 bases and the J segment 3 bases; nucleotides outside the gene matches: 4. CDR3 DNA sequence: TGCGCCAGCAGCTCCCCGGGACAGGAAGAGACCCAGTACTTC. Translated, it gives CASSSPGQEETQYF.

The chain couples TRBV7-2 to TRBJ2-6; 8 positions match TRBD2. Trimming cost V 2 bases and J 4 bases; bases outside gene matches: 10. The germline V gene has CDR1 SGHTA and CDR2 FQGNSA. The CDR3 covers 18 residues. DNA of the CDR3: TGTGCCAGCAGCTTACGAGGCGGGAGGAAATCAGGGGCCAACGTCCTGACTTTC. Its protein product is CASSLRGGRKSGANVLTF. The full variable domain, rest sourced from reference TRBV7-2 and TRBJ2-6, is GAGVSQSPSNKVTEKGKDVELRCDPISGHTALYWYRQSLGQGLEFLIYFQGNSAPDKSGLPSDRFSAERTGGSVSTLTIQRTQQEDSAVYLCASSLRGGRKSGANVLTFGAGSRLTVL.

This clone showed up just once. This chain uses TRBV4-1 with TRBJ2-5; D might be TRBD1 (8 bases). Germline CDR1 and CDR2: MGHRA and YSYEKL. There are 15 residues in the CDR3. V shed 4 bases and J shed 2 bases, with 14 bases lying between them. CDR3 in amino acids: CASSLGQGGQETQYF. The CDR3 coding sequence is TGCGCCAGCAGCCTTGGACAGGGAGGGCAAGAGACCCAGTACTTC.

V and J are TRBV25-1 and TRBJ2-3, with D possibly matching TRBD1 (7 bases). Germline loops: CDR1 MGHDK, CDR2 SYGVNS. The ends were cut back, 2 bases at V and 1 base at J, with 10 bases in the middle. The CDR3 extends over 15 amino acids. CDR3 DNA: TGTGCCAGCAGTGAAGGGGGGACAGGCACAGATACGCAGTATTTT. Its translation: CASSEGGTGTDTQYF.

The rearrangement links TRBV19 to TRBJ1-5; 7 nucleotides line up with TRBD1. This CDR3 contains 16 residues. The germline V gene has CDR1 LNHDA and CDR2 SQIVND (reference sequence). The V and J ends lost 4 bases and 3 bases, in that order; junction bases with no gene match: 9. CDR3 residues: CASSTSRDRDNQPQHF. As DNA, the CDR3 is TGTGCCAGTAGTACCTCGAGGGACAGAGACAATCAGCCCCAGCATTTT. Full variable domain (remainder filled in from reference TRBV19 and TRBJ1-5): DGGITQSPKYLFRKEGQNVTLSCEQNLNHDAMYWYRQDPGQGLRLIYYSQIVNDFQKGDIAEGYSVSREKKESFPLTVTSAQKNPTAFYLCASSTSRDRDNQPQHFGDGTRLSIL.

The V and J genes are TRBV3-1 (or the pseudogene TRBV3-2) and TRBJ2-1; tentatively, D is TRBD1 (5 bases). This CDR3 spans 14 amino acids. V lost 4 bases and J 3 bases, leaving 10 bases between the germline ends. Per the germline V gene, CDR1 is LGHDT and CDR2 is YNNKEL (reference sequence). CDR3 sequence (DNA): TGTGCCAGCAGCCCAGGTGGACACTACAATGAGCAGTTCTTC. Protein product: CASSPGGHYNEQFF.

The rearrangement links TRBV6-2 or TRBV6-3 to TRBJ1-2; a possible D gene is TRBD1 (6 bases). V lost 6 bases and J lost 8, with 13 bases in between. Germline-derived CDR1 and CDR2 are MNHEY and SVGEGT. The CDR3 contains 12 residues. The CDR3 DNA is TGTGCCAGCAGCCTACAGGGTACCGGCTACACCTTC. Amino acid sequence: CASSLQGTGYTF.

The table lists this clone with a count of one. Additional DNA sequences in this sample encode the identical CDR3. This chain uses TRBV7-3 with TRBJ2-1, with 9 bases fitting TRBD2. V shed 5 bases and J 1 base; nucleotides not matched to a gene: 3. Germline CDR1 is SGHTA and CDR2 is FQGTGA. The CDR3 loop spans 15 amino acids. CDR3 in amino acids: CASSPLAGSYNEQFF. CDR3 coding DNA: TGTGCCAGCAGCCCGCTAGCGGGATCCTACAATGAGCAGTTCTTC.

The CDR3 DNA is TGTGCCAGCAGCCCCTTACTAGCGGGGCGTGAGCAGTTCTTC. It yields the protein CASSPLLAGREQFF. The chain joins TRBV3-1 (or the pseudogene TRBV3-2) to TRBJ2-1, with 10 nucleotides matching TRBD2. Germline V gene lookup returns CDR1 LGHDT and CDR2 YNNKEL (reference sequence). The CDR3 length is 14 residues. Germline trimming cut 4 bases from V and 9 bases from J; bases unmatched to any gene: 6.

The chain links TRBV7-3 to TRBJ2-5; D is uncertain. The V gene lost 1 base and the J gene lost 7 bases, with 10 bases spanning the gap. Germline CDR1 SGHTA, CDR2 FQGTGA. The length of the CDR3 is 13 residues. As DNA, the CDR3 is TGTGCCAGCAGCTTAATCAGGCTGGGGACCCAGTACTTC. Protein: CASSLIRLGTQYF.

V gene TRBV7-2 combines with J gene TRBJ2-7, with no clear D. The CDR3 runs to 15 residues. The V end was cut by 2 bases, the J end by 1 base, with 12 bases between. The germline V gene encodes CDR1 SGHTA and CDR2 FQGNSA. DNA of the CDR3: TGTGCCAGCAGCTTAATTGAGGAAACTTCCTACGAGCAGTACTTC. Protein: CASSLIEETSYEQYF. Variable domain in full (rest from reference TRBV7-2 and TRBJ2-7): GAGVSQSPSNKVTEKGKDVELRCDPISGHTALYWYRQSLGQGLEFLIYFQGNSAPDKSGLPSDRFSAERTGGSVSTLTIQRTQQEDSAVYLCASSLIEETSYEQYFGPGTRLTVT.

The chain employs TRBV6-6 and TRBJ1-2; tentatively, D is TRBD1 (5 bases). Trimming pared 2 bases from V and 2 bases from J, leaving 6 bases between. The CDR3 spans 13 residues. Per the germline V gene, CDR1 is MNHNY and CDR2 is SVGAGI (reference sequence). The chain's CDR3 is CASSYTGNYGYTF. The CDR3 coding sequence is TGTGCCAGCAGTTACACAGGAAACTATGGCTACACCTTC.

The chain uses TRBV21-1 and TRBJ2-7; the tabulated D call, TRBD1, remains unverified against the DNA. TRBV21-1 is marked as a pseudogene. This CDR3 has 13 residues. CDR3: CASMAESSYEQYF. The CDR3 nucleotides are TGTGCCAGCATGGCAGAAAGCTCCTACGAGCAGTACTTC.

In its sample, this clone was seen once. The same CDR3 also results from other DNA sequences found in this sample. The chain has TRBV5-1 and TRBJ2-1; 14 bases fit TRBD2. Germline values: CDR1 SGHRS, CDR2 YFSETQ. V shed 3 bases, J shed 10 bases, and the junction held 6 bases outside the gene matches. The CDR3 runs 15 residues. The CDR3 loop is CASSWGTSGSDEQFF. The CDR3 coding sequence is TGCGCCAGCAGCTGGGGGACTAGCGGGAGCGACGAGCAGTTCTTC.

V and J are TRBV29-1 and TRBJ2-3; perhaps TRBD1 as D (6 bases). This CDR3 is built from 14 residues. Germline V lookup: CDR1 SQVTM, CDR2 ANQGSEA. V lost 7 bases, J lost 2 bases, and 16 bases lay in between. The CDR3 spells CSGKQGFFTDTQYF. In DNA, the CDR3 is TGCAGCGGTAAACAGGGTTTCTTCACAGATACGCAGTATTTT.